This T cell receptor (beta chain) was captured in a study of identifying expanded T cells in peripheral blood. Study-level findings and limits: Over two and four weeks, about 16 and 19 clones changed, versus roughly 1.2 between replicates.

The CDR3 has 14 amino acids. Trimming left V 1 base short and J 2 bases short, with 8 bases between. CDR1 is LNHDA, CDR2 SQIVND, per germline (reference sequence). This table comes from immunoSEQ multiplex PCR, and its TCRdb copy is limited to in-frame clones, with some not included. The sample includes 70,000 to 100,000 clones, 88% of them seen just once. Points on this clone: Its antigen is undetermined.

The source is a person aged 18 to 70 in good health. Sample: blood. V usage is TRBV19 and J usage is TRBJ1-2; TRBD1 might be the D (5 bases). CDR3 sequence (DNA): TGTGCCAGTAGTATAGCGGGACTGAACTATGGCTACACCTTC. It yields the protein CASSIAGLNYGYTF.